Listed below are T cell receptor beta chains from one sample, sequenced in a study of shared clonotypes between healthy human individuals. Clones were read by immunoSEQ multiplex PCR, and TCRdb kept only the in-frame ones, dropping some. This table has some 700,000 clones, 90% appearing once. Input material: memory CD8+ T cells from PBMCs. The receptors originated from a man in his late teens or twenties in good health. Some clones in this sample may be carry-over from other donors' samples. Both conserved end residues are trimmed from each CDR3. D genes are given only for firm matches. The listing skips clone size in some rows; elsewhere it reads once, few, many or a size class.

abundance,j_gene,d_gene,v_gene,CDR3aa
.,TRBJ2-7,.,TRBV4-3,ASSPVFGGTYEQY
.,TRBJ2-7,TRBD1,TRBV30,AWQGAFYEQY
.,TRBJ2-1,TRBD2,TRBV5-8,ASSLTSGRWFEQF
.,TRBJ1-5,.,TRBV28,ASSPEAGQINQPQH
.,TRBJ2-7,.,TRBV7-9,ASSLGMGEQY
.,TRBJ1-1,.,TRBV19,ASSENAIGRGKAF
.,TRBJ2-1,.,TRBV15,ATSSATSSYNEQF
.,TRBJ2-7,TRBD2,TRBV4-1,ASSQQGTSGADYEQY
.,TRBJ2-1,TRBD2,TRBV6-1,ASSEGLAGGPLGEQF
.,TRBJ2-2,.,TRBV9,ASSSRQSSNTGELF
.,TRBJ1-2,.,TRBV23-1,ASSQRHYLCYGYT
.,TRBJ1-1,.,TRBV13,ASSPRGAVKAF
.,TRBJ1-1,.,TRBV6-1,ASIGNVNTEAF
.,TRBJ1-1,.,TRBV30,AWSGGGYTEAF
few,TRBJ1-1,.,TRBV28,ASSLVVWGSTEAF
.,TRBJ2-5,.,TRBV7-3,ASSLRGGRDPQETQY
.,TRBJ2-1,TRBD1,TRBV9,ASSASDRGVPHEQF
.,TRBJ2-6,.,TRBV27,ASSLYRDGANVLT
.,TRBJ2-7,TRBD1,TRBV5-1,ASSLGDRDSEQY
.,TRBJ2-7,.,TRBV28,ASRMGLGTYYEQY
.,TRBJ1-2,.,TRBV7-9,ASSLGGGSFENGYT
.,TRBJ2-1,.,TRBV9,ASSVGDKSYNEQF
.,TRBJ1-5,TRBD1,TRBV6-6,ASHAGGWQPQH
.,TRBJ2-5,TRBD2,TRBV7-2,ASSMTSGSETQY
once,TRBJ1-2,.,TRBV4-3,ASSHGLLSYGYT
.,TRBJ2-7,.,TRBV5-4,ASSWDTTGTYEQY
many,TRBJ1-5,TRBD1,TRBV27,ASSAIGQGRQPQH
.,TRBJ2-7,.,TRBV29-1,SCSVGYYEQY
.,TRBJ2-1,.,TRBV4-2,ASSQGMFNEQF
once,TRBJ2-4,TRBD1,TRBV7-8,ASSLVTGEAKNIQY
.,TRBJ2-7,.,TRBV4-2,ASSQVFGYEQY
many,TRBJ2-1,TRBD1,TRBV2,ASFPGQGIDEQF
.,TRBJ1-3,TRBD1,TRBV6-4,ASSDSSRRGLENTIY
.,TRBJ2-1,TRBD2,TRBV7-3,ASSLTYNLAGEPHNEQF
many,TRBJ1-2,.,TRBV28,ASSGRTVYGYT
.,TRBJ2-3,TRBD1,TRBV7-9,ASSFRQGEADTQY
.,TRBJ2-5,TRBD1,TRBV28,ASSDDRGLRETQY
.,TRBJ2-1,TRBD1,TRBV6-5,ASSSPGQGSYNEQF
once,TRBJ1-1,.,TRBV6-5,ATLPRGEETEAF